These T cell receptor beta chains were read from a single sample in a study of T cell repertoires in aging, cancer and after chemotherapy. TCRdb processed the multiplex PCR reads anew with MiXCR; each CDR3 protein has one entry. Among roughly 2,200 distinct CDR3 sequences listed, 30% to 40% were seen once. The source material was blood. The receptors were gathered from a human donor in good health. Each CDR3 is given with its conserved first and last residue. A D gene is named only where the DNA matches it firmly. Where a row states a size, it is once, few, many or the class of an expanded clone; other rows omit it.

clone size,D gene,CDR3 length,J gene,V gene,CDR3 DNA,CDR3 protein
NA,NA,15,TRBJ2-2,TRBV6-2/TRBV6-3,TGTGCCAGCAGGCCCCGCGGGACCGGCACCGGGGAGCTGTTTTTT,CASRPRGTGTGELFF
few,TRBD1,16,TRBJ1-6,TRBV19,TGTGCCAGTACTTCTTGGACAGGGGGCGAGCATTCACCCCTCCACTTT,CASTSWTGGEHSPLHF
NA,TRBD2,16,TRBJ2-7,TRBV5-4,TGTGCCAGCAGCTTGGCAAGTAGCGGGACTACCAACGAGCAGTACTTC,CASSLASSGTTNEQYF
few,NA,14,TRBJ1-5,TRBV18,TGTGCCAGCTCAGAACGGGATAGCAATCAGCCCCAGCATTTT,CASSERDSNQPQHF
NA,NA,16,TRBJ2-7,TRBV21-1,TGTGCCAGCAGCAACAATTGGGACAGCTACCCCTACGAGCAGTACTTC,CASSNNWDSYPYEQYF
NA,NA,13,TRBJ2-5,TRBV6-4,TGTGCCAGCAGTAGGGCGGAACAAGAGACCCAGTACTTC,CASSRAEQETQYF
few,NA,16,TRBJ2-5,TRBV18,TGTGCCAGCTCACCACCCCTAGCGACTCGTGGGGAGACCCAGTACTTC,CASSPPLATRGETQYF
few,NA,18,TRBJ1-5,TRBV19,TGTGCCAGTAGTATTAGGGGCCCGGCCCAGGGAAGAAATCAGCCCCAGCATTTT,CASSIRGPAQGRNQPQHF
few,TRBD1,16,TRBJ2-1,TRBV7-2,TGTGCCAGCAGCGCGGGACAGGGGGGCGCCTACAATGAGCAGTTCTTC,CASSAGQGGAYNEQFF
few,TRBD1,13,TRBJ1-4,TRBV12-3/TRBV12-4,TGTGCCAGCAGCCTGGGACAGGGGGGAAAACTGTTTTTT,CASSLGQGGKLFF